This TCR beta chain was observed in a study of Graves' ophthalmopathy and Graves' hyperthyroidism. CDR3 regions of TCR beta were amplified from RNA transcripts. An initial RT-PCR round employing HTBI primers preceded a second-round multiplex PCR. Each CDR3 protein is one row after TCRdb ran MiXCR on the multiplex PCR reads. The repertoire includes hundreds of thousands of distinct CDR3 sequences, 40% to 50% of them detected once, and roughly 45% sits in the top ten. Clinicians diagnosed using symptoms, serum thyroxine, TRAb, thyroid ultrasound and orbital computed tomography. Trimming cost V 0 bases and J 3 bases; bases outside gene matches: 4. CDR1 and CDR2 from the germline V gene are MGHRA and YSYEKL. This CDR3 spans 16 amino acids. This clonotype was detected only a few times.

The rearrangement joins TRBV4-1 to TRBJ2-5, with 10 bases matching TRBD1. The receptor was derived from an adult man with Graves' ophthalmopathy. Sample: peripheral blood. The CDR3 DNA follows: TGCGCCAGCAGCCAAGACCGGACAGGGGGTGAAGAGACCCAGTACTTC. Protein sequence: CASSQDRTGGEETQYF.